A selection of T cell receptor beta chains follows, all from one sample in a study of cytomegalovirus exposure and HLA in healthy donors. Sequencing was performed with immunoSEQ multiplex PCR; in TCRdb, only in-frame clones are kept and a portion is missing. The sample has about 130,000 clones; about 80% are singletons. Source material: PBMCs. The receptors stem from a man in his forties in good health and CMV-seropositive. CDR3s include the opening cysteine and the closing phenylalanine or tryptophan.

j_gene: TRBJ1-2; v_gene: TRBV30; CDR3aa: CAWSKVGASLTF
j_gene: TRBJ1-2; v_gene: TRBV27; CDR3aa: CASSSSYSATNYGYTF
j_gene: TRBJ1-2; v_gene: TRBV18; CDR3aa: CASSPTDRAGYGYTF
j_gene: TRBJ1-1; v_gene: TRBV11-2; CDR3aa: CASSLVTGGYTEAFF
j_gene: TRBJ2-1; v_gene: TRBV5-4; CDR3aa: CASSLRRGYEQFF
j_gene: TRBJ2-1; v_gene: TRBV7-9; CDR3aa: CASSLFRLAGGGEQFF
j_gene: TRBJ1-1; v_gene: TRBV27; CDR3aa: CASSSQDGLNTEAFF
j_gene: TRBJ2-1; v_gene: TRBV29-1; CDR3aa: CSVETSGGSYNEQFF
j_gene: TRBJ1-5; v_gene: TRBV2; CDR3aa: CASSPTEYSNQPQHF
j_gene: TRBJ2-1; v_gene: TRBV7-8; CDR3aa: CASSRSGRVDEQFF
j_gene: TRBJ2-6; v_gene: TRBV4-1; CDR3aa: CASSSRHPASGANVLTF
j_gene: TRBJ2-2; v_gene: TRBV5-1; CDR3aa: CASSSGLAGTGELFF
j_gene: TRBJ2-7; v_gene: TRBV7-9; CDR3aa: CASSTSTGEEQYF
j_gene: TRBJ2-7; v_gene: TRBV6-5; CDR3aa: CASSYSSEGAAREQYF
j_gene: TRBJ2-6; v_gene: TRBV5-6; CDR3aa: CASSLSFRGANVLTF
j_gene: TRBJ1-4; v_gene: TRBV7-6; CDR3aa: CASSGTVGTNEKLFF
j_gene: TRBJ2-7; v_gene: TRBV6-5; CDR3aa: CASSYSRSGGYEQYF
j_gene: TRBJ1-4; v_gene: TRBV7-9; CDR3aa: CASSLPQGNEKLFF
j_gene: TRBJ2-5; v_gene: TRBV7-2; CDR3aa: CASSRLAGAEETQYF
j_gene: TRBJ2-1; v_gene: TRBV7-9; CDR3aa: CASSLSRTSGMSSDEQFF
j_gene: TRBJ2-7; v_gene: TRBV6-5; CDR3aa: CASSYRGPSNEQYF
j_gene: TRBJ2-7; v_gene: TRBV19; CDR3aa: CASSKRGTSGHSYEQYF
j_gene: TRBJ2-2; v_gene: TRBV4-1; CDR3aa: CASSPEVAGYTGELFF
j_gene: TRBJ2-2; v_gene: TRBV29-1; CDR3aa: CSVGHNTGELFF
j_gene: TRBJ1-3; v_gene: TRBV5-4; CDR3aa: CASSLAESRSGNTIYF
j_gene: TRBJ1-2; v_gene: TRBV7-9; CDR3aa: CSSSLNGHGYTF
j_gene: TRBJ2-7; v_gene: TRBV6-5; CDR3aa: CASSRPSRDEQYF
j_gene: TRBJ2-5; v_gene: TRBV5-1; CDR3aa: CASSSQGLQETQYF
j_gene: TRBJ1-5; v_gene: TRBV7-9; CDR3aa: CASSQGQGNQPQHF
j_gene: TRBJ2-3; v_gene: TRBV7-8; CDR3aa: CASSTGAGLAGEYTQYF
j_gene: TRBJ1-1; v_gene: TRBV9; CDR3aa: CASSARTGQNTEAFF
j_gene: TRBJ1-5; v_gene: TRBV19; CDR3aa: CATGTGGNQPQHF
j_gene: TRBJ1-6; v_gene: TRBV30; CDR3aa: CASGRDRGFFSPLHF
j_gene: TRBJ2-1; v_gene: TRBV27; CDR3aa: CASSFRAWTSGSFSSYNEQFF
j_gene: TRBJ2-7; v_gene: TRBV7-6; CDR3aa: CASSYTGASEQYF
j_gene: TRBJ1-6; v_gene: TRBV30; CDR3aa: CAFGVNNSPLHF
j_gene: TRBJ1-1; v_gene: TRBV19; CDR3aa: CASTRTGNDTEAFF
j_gene: TRBJ2-3; v_gene: TRBV6-1; CDR3aa: CASTEQGGTDTQYF
j_gene: TRBJ1-4; v_gene: TRBV5-1; CDR3aa: CASSEDRVSEKLFF
j_gene: TRBJ1-5; v_gene: TRBV5-1; CDR3aa: CASSSHDRDKGNQPQHF
j_gene: TRBJ2-7; v_gene: TRBV4-1; CDR3aa: CASSQFPGSITYEQYF